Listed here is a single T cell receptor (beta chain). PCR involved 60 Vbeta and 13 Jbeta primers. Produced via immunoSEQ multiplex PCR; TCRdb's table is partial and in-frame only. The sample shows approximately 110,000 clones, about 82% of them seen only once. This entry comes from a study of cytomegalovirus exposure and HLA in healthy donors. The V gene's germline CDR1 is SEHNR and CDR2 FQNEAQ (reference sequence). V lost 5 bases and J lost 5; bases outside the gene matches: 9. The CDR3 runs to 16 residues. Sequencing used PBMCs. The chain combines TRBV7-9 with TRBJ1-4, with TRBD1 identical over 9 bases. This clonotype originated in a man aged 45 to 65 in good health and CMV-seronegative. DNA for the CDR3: TGTGCCAGCAGCCTCGGGACAGGGCCCTCAAATGAAAAACTGTTTTTT. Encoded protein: CASSLGTGPSNEKLFF.